Each of the 8 T cell receptor beta chains below was sequenced from the same sample in a study of technical replicates of blood from a few donors. Clones were read by immunoSEQ multiplex PCR, and TCRdb kept only the in-frame ones, dropping some. Of around 68,000 clones listed, roughly 89% were seen once; the top ten hold more than 0.35%. The specimen sequenced was T cells isolated from PBMCs. The receptors were sampled from a human donor in good health. Some clones in this sample may be carry-over from other donors' samples.

The J gene is TRBJ2-7, the V gene TRBV14; a weak D match, TRBD1 (7 bases). This CDR3 comprises 15 residues. V gave up 0 bases and J gave up 6 bases, with 15 bases separating them. Per the germline V gene, CDR1 is SGHDN and CDR2 is FVKESK. CDR3 DNA sequence: TGTGCCAGCAGCCAAGAGTCAGGGGGGTTTCGCGAGCAGTACTTC. It specifies CASSQESGGFREQYF.

About this clone: The junction differs from germline at one of its ends, possibly a read error. The chain couples TRBV7-9 to TRBJ2-2; D uncertain. This CDR3 contains 15 residues. Germline values: CDR1 SEHNR, CDR2 FQNEAQ (reference sequence). The CDR3 loop reads CASSLGQASTEELFF. In nucleotides, the CDR3 is TGTGCCAGCAGTTTAGGGCAGGCAAGCACCGAGGAGCTGTTTTTT.

The V gene is TRBV2, the J gene TRBJ2-2; D gene unclear. The CDR3 totals 12 residues. CDR1 SNHLY and CDR2 FYNNEI come from the germline V gene. V lost 6 bases to trimming and J lost 6 bases, with 8 bases between them. The CDR3 spells CASRSQSGELFF. CDR3 bases: TGTGCCAGCAGATCCCAGTCCGGGGAGCTGTTTTTT.

The chain combines TRBV11-2 with TRBJ1-1; no firm D call. The CDR3 sequence is 14 residues long. V dropped 2 bases and J dropped 4 bases, with 11 bases sitting between them. Germline values: CDR1 SGHAT, CDR2 FQNNGV. This chain's CDR3 is CASSLFIPGTEAFF. In DNA form, the CDR3 reads TGTGCCAGCAGCTTATTCATCCCCGGCACTGAAGCTTTCTTT.

V usage is TRBV29-1 and J usage is TRBJ2-1, with 15 nucleotides matching TRBD2. This CDR3 is built from 15 residues. J gave up 6 bases and V 4 bases, and 4 bases lay outside the gene matches. Germline CDR1 is SQVTM and CDR2 is ANQGSEA. The CDR3 loop is CSVVRTSGGANEQFF. The CDR3 DNA reads as TGCAGCGTTGTTCGGACTAGCGGGGGGGCCAATGAGCAGTTCTTC.

The gene calls are TRBV5-1 and TRBJ1-5; D is possibly TRBD1 (5 bases). Trimming took 0 bases from V and 2 from J, leaving 9 bases between them. Germline loops: CDR1 SGHRS, CDR2 YFSETQ. The CDR3 runs 15 residues. CDR3 bases: TGCGCCAGCAGCTTGGGCACACAGGGCAATCAGCCCCAGCATTTT. Amino acid sequence: CASSLGTQGNQPQHF.

The chain has TRBV23-1 and TRBJ1-2, with TRBD1 identical over 7 bases. TRBV23-1 is annotated as an ORF whose role is uncertain. CDR3 length equals 10 residues. The CDR3 DNA follows: TGCGGACAGGGTGACTATGGCTACACCTTC. As protein: CGQGDYGYTF.

The V and J genes are TRBV29-1 and TRBJ2-1, with D maybe TRBD2 (6 bases). V lost 7 bases, J lost 13 bases, and 17 bases lay in between. The CDR3 has 11 amino acids. Germline loops: CDR1 SQVTM, CDR2 ANQGSEA. The CDR3 loop is CSGDAAEGQFF. The CDR3 coding sequence is TGCAGCGGAGACGCGGCGGAGGGTCAGTTCTTC.